This is a list of T cell receptor beta chains from one sample in a study of beta chain features in type 1 diabetes. The data were produced by immunoSEQ multiplex PCR, yet TCRdb's version contains in-frame clones alone and is incomplete. The sample contains fewer than 900,000 clones, about 17% of which appear only once. The specimen was naive CD4+ T cells from blood. These receptors were collected from a woman aged 18-35 years in good health. Each CDR3 is given with its conserved first and last residue. Each record gives: J gene, CDR3 length, V gene, D gene, clone size, CDR3 DNA, CDR3 protein. D genes are given only for firm matches. Size tells how often a clone was seen (once, few, many) or the class of an expanded clone, and some rows leave it out.

TRBJ2-3,15,TRBV7-2,TRBD2,few,TGTGCCAGCAGCTTTAGCGGGAGGGCCCCAGATACGCAGTATTTT,CASSFSGRAPDTQYF
TRBJ2-1,13,TRBV18,TRBD2,few,TGTGCCAGCTCACCTCGGGATCCCCGGGGGGAGTTCTTC,CASSPRDPRGEFF
TRBJ2-5,15,TRBV21-1,.,.,TGTGCCAGCAGCAAAGAGGACAGCCGCCAAGAGACCCAGTACTTC,CASSKEDSRQETQYF
TRBJ1-1,15,TRBV9,TRBD1,few,TGTGCCAGCAGCCTCGGACAGGGGGCGAACACTGAAGCTTTCTTT,CASSLGQGANTEAFF
TRBJ2-7,19,TRBV10-3,TRBD2,.,TGTGCCATCAGTGACCAACCGGGACTAGCGGGAGTTGGCTCCTACGAGCAGTACTTC,CAISDQPGLAGVGSYEQYF
TRBJ2-2,14,TRBV10-3,.,.,TGTGCCAGCAAAACAGGGTCGGGCACCGGGGAGCTGTTTTTT,CASKTGSGTGELFF
TRBJ2-3,15,TRBV6-5,.,few,TGTGCCAGCAGTTTCCACGGGTCACTCACAGATACGCAGTATTTT,CASSFHGSLTDTQYF
TRBJ2-5,13,TRBV15,.,.,TGTGCCACCAGCCCCAGGCTCCAAGAGACCCAGTACTTC,CATSPRLQETQYF
TRBJ2-3,16,TRBV5-1,.,.,TGCGCCAGCAGCCCCTGGGGCAGGGGGGGAACAGATACGCAGTATTTT,CASSPWGRGGTDTQYF
TRBJ1-5,15,TRBV4-1,.,few,TGCGCCAGCAGCCAAGCCTTGTGGGGGGATCAGCCCCAGCATTTT,CASSQALWGDQPQHF
TRBJ1-3,16,TRBV29-1,.,.,TGCAGCGTGGGGACAAGTTCTAGTACGACCGGAAACACCATATATTTT,CSVGTSSSTTGNTIYF
TRBJ1-1,15,TRBV7-2,.,few,TGTGCCAGCCAACCGGCTCGGCTGGTTCGCACTGAAGCTTTCTTT,CASQPARLVRTEAFF
TRBJ1-5,17,TRBV7-8,.,.,TGTGCCAGCAGCTTAGCGCCTGCAGGGGCGGGCAATCAGCCCCAGCATTTT,CASSLAPAGAGNQPQHF
TRBJ2-1,12,TRBV10-2,.,few,TGCGCCAGCAGGGGTTATAACAATGAGCAGTTCTTC,CASRGYNNEQFF
TRBJ2-3,15,TRBV6-6,.,.,TGTGCCAGCAGTTACTCCCTAGGTCGGGGCGATACGCAGTATTTT,CASSYSLGRGDTQYF
TRBJ2-1,16,TRBV5-6,TRBD1,few,TGTGCCAGCAGAAGACAGGGAGTAAGCTCCTACAATGAGCAGTTCTTC,CASRRQGVSSYNEQFF
TRBJ2-2,17,TRBV7-9,.,.,TGTGCCAGCAGCTCAGCCCCCGGGCAAGGGAACACCGGGGAGCTGTTTTTT,CASSSAPGQGNTGELFF
TRBJ2-3,13,TRBV11-3,TRBD1,few,TGTGCCAGCAGCCCAGGGGGCGCAGATACGCAGTATTTT,CASSPGGADTQYF
TRBJ2-5,16,TRBV5-1,TRBD1,few,TGCGCCAGCAGCTTCGGGGACAGGGGAATCCAAGAGACCCAGTACTTC,CASSFGDRGIQETQYF
TRBJ2-2,15,TRBV6-4,.,.,TGTGCCAGCAGTCACAGACAGGGAGGCACCGGGGAGCTGTTTTTT,CASSHRQGGTGELFF
TRBJ2-5,13,TRBV27,.,.,TGTGCCAGCAGTTTATCGCTTGGGGAGACCCAGTACTTC,CASSLSLGETQYF
TRBJ1-5,15,TRBV2,TRBD1,.,TGTGCCAGCAGTGCGGGACAGGGGATTCATCAGCCCCAGCATTTT,CASSAGQGIHQPQHF
TRBJ1-4,13,TRBV11-2,.,few,TGTGCCAGCAGCTTACGACAGCGTGAAAAACTGTTTTTT,CASSLRQREKLFF
TRBJ2-1,13,TRBV19,TRBD1,.,TGTGCCAGTAGAGGACAGGGTGTCAATGAGCAGTTCTTC,CASRGQGVNEQFF
TRBJ1-2,11,TRBV29-1,.,few,TGCAGCGTTGAGGGAGACTATGGCTACACCTTC,CSVEGDYGYTF
TRBJ2-7,16,TRBV6-5,.,.,TGTGCCAGCAGTTACAGAGCACAGAATCCCCCCTACGAGCAGTACTTC,CASSYRAQNPPYEQYF
TRBJ2-7,15,TRBV6-6,TRBD2,.,TGTGCCAGCAGTCCGGGACTAGCGGGTCGATACGAGCAGTACTTC,CASSPGLAGRYEQYF
TRBJ2-7,17,TRBV27,TRBD2,.,TGTGCCAGCAGTTTACGAACGGGACTAGCGGGATCCTACGAGCAGTACTTC,CASSLRTGLAGSYEQYF
TRBJ2-1,13,TRBV6-5,.,few,TGTGCCAGCACCACGCTGGGTGACAATGAGCAGTTCTTC,CASTTLGDNEQFF
TRBJ2-5,13,TRBV5-1,.,few,TGCGCCAGCAGGGTAGGGCAGCAAGAGACCCAGTACTTC,CASRVGQQETQYF
TRBJ2-5,14,TRBV7-2,TRBD1,few,TGTGCCAGCAGCTTATGGGACAGGGGAGGGACCCAGTACTTC,CASSLWDRGGTQYF
TRBJ2-1,14,TRBV2,.,.,TGTGCCAGCGTTTATGGGGAAGTTCAGTTGGGGCAGTTCTTC,CASVYGEVQLGQFF
TRBJ2-5,11,TRBV20-1,.,.,TGCAGTGCTGGTCGGGACGATCAACCTTACTTC,CSAGRDDQPYF
TRBJ1-4,19,TRBV7-9,.,few,TGTGCCAGCAGCTCCGGAAAGGACACGAAACTTGCAACTAATGAAAAACTGTTTTTT,CASSSGKDTKLATNEKLFF
TRBJ1-1,15,TRBV4-3,TRBD1,.,TGCGCCAGCAGCCAGCAGACAGGGATCAGGGCTGAAGCTTTCTTT,CASSQQTGIRAEAFF
TRBJ2-3,16,TRBV5-1,TRBD2,.,TGCGCCAGCAGCTTGGCGGGCGGGAGCCTCACAGATACGCAGTATTTT,CASSLAGGSLTDTQYF
TRBJ2-2,16,TRBV5-4,TRBD2,few,TGTGCCAGCAGCCGGACTAGCGGGCGCAACACCGGGGAGCTGTTTTTT,CASSRTSGRNTGELFF
TRBJ1-1,13,TRBV5-4,.,.,TGTGCCAGCAGCTTGGAGGTCAACACTGAAGCTTTCTTT,CASSLEVNTEAFF
TRBJ1-1,13,TRBV18,.,.,TGTGCCAGCTCTCCGGGGAGGGACCAAGAAGCTTTCTTT,CASSPGRDQEAFF
TRBJ2-7,13,TRBV6-6,.,.,TGTGCCACCGCTACCGGGACGGCGTACGAGCAGTACTTC,CATATGTAYEQYF
TRBJ2-7,12,TRBV28,.,few,TGTGCCAGCAGTCAGTCTGGCTACGAGCAGTACTTC,CASSQSGYEQYF
TRBJ2-1,16,TRBV9,TRBD2,few,TGTGCCAGCAGCGTATCGACCCTGACGACTAGCGGTGAGCAGTTCTTC,CASSVSTLTTSGEQFF
TRBJ1-5,14,TRBV18,.,.,TGTGCCAGCTCACCTGACAGCCCTCAGGGGCCCCAGCATTTT,CASSPDSPQGPQHF
TRBJ2-1,13,TRBV29-1,TRBD1,.,TGCAGCGGCCGGGACAGCTCCTACAATGAGCAGTTCTTC,CSGRDSSYNEQFF
TRBJ2-3,14,TRBV21-1,.,few,TGTGCCAGCAGGACAGGGAGGGGCCCAGATACGCAGTATTTT,CASRTGRGPDTQYF
TRBJ1-5,13,TRBV7-9,.,few,TGTGCCAGCAGCTTAGAGAGGGATCAGCCCCAGCATTTT,CASSLERDQPQHF
TRBJ2-1,16,TRBV5-4,TRBD1,.,TGTGCCAGCAGTTTTCCCGACAGGGAAGTAAACAATGAGCAGTTCTTC,CASSFPDREVNNEQFF
TRBJ2-1,11,TRBV28,.,.,TGTGCCAGCAGCGGCCCGTGGGAGCAGTTCTTC,CASSGPWEQFF
TRBJ2-3,14,TRBV5-1,TRBD2,few,TGCGCCAGCAGCGCCGGGACTAACACAGATACGCAGTATTTT,CASSAGTNTDTQYF
TRBJ2-7,12,TRBV5-4,.,.,TGTGCCAGCAGCTTAGCAGGTTTGGAGCAGTACTTC,CASSLAGLEQYF
TRBJ2-2,15,TRBV7-3,.,few,TGTGCCAGCAGCCCCGGGGCAGCGAACACCGGGGAGCTGTTTTTT,CASSPGAANTGELFF
TRBJ2-1,12,TRBV10-3,.,few,TGTGCCAACCCCCGGGAGACCAATGAGCAGTTCTTC,CANPRETNEQFF
TRBJ1-1,9,TRBV10-1,.,.,TGTAGCCAGGAAACTGAAGCTTTCTTT,CSQETEAFF
TRBJ2-7,14,TRBV27,TRBD1,once,TGTGCCAGCAGTTTCAGGGGGCTTATGAACGAGCAGTACTTC,CASSFRGLMNEQYF
TRBJ2-1,16,TRBV18,TRBD2,.,TGTGCCAGCTCACCACCTACTAGCGGGAAATGGTATGAGCAGTTCTTC,CASSPPTSGKWYEQFF
TRBJ1-1,13,TRBV6-5,.,few,TGTGCCAGCAGTTACGGGATTAACACTGAAGCTTTCTTT,CASSYGINTEAFF
TRBJ2-1,15,TRBV2,TRBD2,.,TGTGCCAGCAGTGATTCTAGCGGGAGGGACGATGAGCAGTTCTTC,CASSDSSGRDDEQFF
TRBJ2-6,17,TRBV19,.,once,TGTGCCAGTAGTTTCGGGACAAGCGCTTCTGGGGCCAACGTCCTGACTTTC,CASSFGTSASGANVLTF